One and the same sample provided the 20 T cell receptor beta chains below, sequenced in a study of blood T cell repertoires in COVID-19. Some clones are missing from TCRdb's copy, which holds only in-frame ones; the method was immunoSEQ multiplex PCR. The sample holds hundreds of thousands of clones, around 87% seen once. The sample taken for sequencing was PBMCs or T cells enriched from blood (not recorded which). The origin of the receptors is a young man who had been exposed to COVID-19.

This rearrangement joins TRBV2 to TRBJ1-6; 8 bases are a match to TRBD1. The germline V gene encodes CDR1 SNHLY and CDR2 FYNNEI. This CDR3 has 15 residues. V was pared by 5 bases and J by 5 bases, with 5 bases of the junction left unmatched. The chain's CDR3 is CASSRPGQDNSPLHF. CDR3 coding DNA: TGTGCCAGCAGTCGCCCGGGACAGGATAATTCACCCCTCCACTTT.

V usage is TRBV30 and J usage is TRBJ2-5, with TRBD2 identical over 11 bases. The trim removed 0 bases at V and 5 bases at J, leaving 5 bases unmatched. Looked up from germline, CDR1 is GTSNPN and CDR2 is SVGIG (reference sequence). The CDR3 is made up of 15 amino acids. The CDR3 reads CAWSVMVAGGETQYF. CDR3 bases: TGTGCCTGGAGTGTAATGGTAGCGGGGGGGGAGACCCAGTACTTC.

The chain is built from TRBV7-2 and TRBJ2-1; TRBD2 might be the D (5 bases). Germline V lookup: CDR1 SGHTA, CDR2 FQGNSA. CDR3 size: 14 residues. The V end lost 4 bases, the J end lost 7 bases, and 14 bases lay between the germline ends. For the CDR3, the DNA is TGTGCCAGCAGCTCCAGACTAATTGAGAATGAGCAGTTCTTC. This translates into CASSSRLIENEQFF.

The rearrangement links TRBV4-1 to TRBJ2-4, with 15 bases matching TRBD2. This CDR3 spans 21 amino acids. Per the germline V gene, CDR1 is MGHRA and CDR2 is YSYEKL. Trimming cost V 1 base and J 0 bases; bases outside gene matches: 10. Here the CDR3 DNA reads TGCGCCAGCAGCCAAGTGGGACTAGCGGGGGGCCCGGAGTCAGCCAAAAACATTCAGTACTTC. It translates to CASSQVGLAGGPESAKNIQYF.

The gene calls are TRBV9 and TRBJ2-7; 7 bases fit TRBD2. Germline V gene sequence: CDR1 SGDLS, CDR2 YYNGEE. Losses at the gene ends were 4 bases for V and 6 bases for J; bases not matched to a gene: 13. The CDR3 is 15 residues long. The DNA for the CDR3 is TGTGCCAGCAGCCCCAACCCCAGGGAGGGGAGCGAGCAGTACTTC. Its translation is CASSPNPREGSEQYF.

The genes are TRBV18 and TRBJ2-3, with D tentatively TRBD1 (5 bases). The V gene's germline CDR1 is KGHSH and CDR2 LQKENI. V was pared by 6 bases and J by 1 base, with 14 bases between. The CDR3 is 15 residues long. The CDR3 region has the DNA TGTGCCAGCTCCCTCGGACAAGGAGGCACAGATACGCAGTATTTT. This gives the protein CASSLGQGGTDTQYF.

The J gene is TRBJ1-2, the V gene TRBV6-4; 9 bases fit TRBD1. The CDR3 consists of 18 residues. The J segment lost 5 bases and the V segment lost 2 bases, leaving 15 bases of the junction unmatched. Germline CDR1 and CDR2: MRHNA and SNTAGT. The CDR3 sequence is CASSDRPGTGTKVYGYTF. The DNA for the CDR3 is TGTGCCAGCAGTGACCGCCCCGGGACAGGGACCAAAGTGTATGGCTACACCTTC.

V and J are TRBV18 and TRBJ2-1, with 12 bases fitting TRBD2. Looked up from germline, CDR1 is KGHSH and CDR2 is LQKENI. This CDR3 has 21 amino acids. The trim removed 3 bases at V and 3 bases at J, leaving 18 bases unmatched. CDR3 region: CASSPPVTSGGLTRYYNEQFF. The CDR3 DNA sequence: TGTGCCAGCTCACCTCCAGTGACTAGCGGGGGCCTCACCAGATACTACAATGAGCAGTTCTTC. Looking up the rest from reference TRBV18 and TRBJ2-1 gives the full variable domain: NAGVMQNPRHLVRRRGQEARLRCSPMKGHSHVYWYRQLPEEGLKFMVYLQKENIIDESGMPKERFSAEFPKEGPSILRIQQVVRGDSAAYFCASSPPVTSGGLTRYYNEQFFGPGTRLTVL.

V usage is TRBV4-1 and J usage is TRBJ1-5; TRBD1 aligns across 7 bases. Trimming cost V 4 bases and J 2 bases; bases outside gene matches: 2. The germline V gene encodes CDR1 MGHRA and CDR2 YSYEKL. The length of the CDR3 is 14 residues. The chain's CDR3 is CASSRDRGNQPQHF. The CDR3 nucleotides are TGCGCCAGCAGCCGAGACAGGGGCAATCAGCCCCAGCATTTT.

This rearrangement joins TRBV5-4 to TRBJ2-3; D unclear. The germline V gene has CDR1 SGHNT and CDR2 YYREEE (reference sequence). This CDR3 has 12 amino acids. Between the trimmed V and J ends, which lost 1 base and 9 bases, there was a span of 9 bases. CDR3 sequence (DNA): TGTGCCAGCAGCTTGATCGGAGAAACGCAGTATTTT. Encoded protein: CASSLIGETQYF.

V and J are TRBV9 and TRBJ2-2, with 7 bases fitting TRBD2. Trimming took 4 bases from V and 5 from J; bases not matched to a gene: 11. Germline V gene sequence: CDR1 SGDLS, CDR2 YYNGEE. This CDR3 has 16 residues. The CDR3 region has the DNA TGTGCCAGCAGCCCCACGGGCGGGGGAGGAACCGGGGAGCTGTTTTTT. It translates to CASSPTGGGGTGELFF.

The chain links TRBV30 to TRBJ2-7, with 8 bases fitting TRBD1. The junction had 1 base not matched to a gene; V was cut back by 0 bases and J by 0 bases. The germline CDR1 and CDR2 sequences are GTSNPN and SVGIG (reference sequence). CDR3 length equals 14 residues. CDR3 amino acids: CAWSVRGPSYEQYF. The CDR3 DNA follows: TGTGCCTGGAGTGTCAGGGGGCCCTCCTACGAGCAGTACTTC.

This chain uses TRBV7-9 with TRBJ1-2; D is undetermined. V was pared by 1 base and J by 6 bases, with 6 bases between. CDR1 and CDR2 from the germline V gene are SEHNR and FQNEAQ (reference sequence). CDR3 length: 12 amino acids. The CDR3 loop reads CASSLVEHGYTF. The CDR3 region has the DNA TGTGCCAGCAGCTTAGTAGAGCATGGCTACACCTTC.

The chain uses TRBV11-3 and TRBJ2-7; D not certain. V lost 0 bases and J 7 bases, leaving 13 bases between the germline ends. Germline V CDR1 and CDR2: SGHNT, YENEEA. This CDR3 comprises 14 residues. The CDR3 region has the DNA TGTGCCAGCAGCTTAGATGGCCCATTCAGGGAGCAGTACTTC. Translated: CASSLDGPFREQYF. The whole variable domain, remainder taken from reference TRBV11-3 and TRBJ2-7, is EAGVVQSPRYKIIEKKQPVAFWCNPISGHNTLYWYLQNLGQGPELLIRYENEEAVDDSQLPKDRFSAERLKGVDSTLKIQPAELGDSAVYLCASSLDGPFREQYFGPGTRLTVT.

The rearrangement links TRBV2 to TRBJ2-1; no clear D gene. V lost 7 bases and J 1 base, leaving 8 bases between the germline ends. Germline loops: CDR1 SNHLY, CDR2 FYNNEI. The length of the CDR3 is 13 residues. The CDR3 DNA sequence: TGTGCCAGCACGGGTACGTCCTACAATGAGCAGTTCTTC. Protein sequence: CASTGTSYNEQFF.

The CDR3 DNA sequence: TGTGCCAGTCTTAGGGCCGGGACAGGTTCACCCCTCCACTTT. Protein: CASLRAGTGSPLHF. The chain joins TRBV19 to TRBJ1-6; 8 bases fit TRBD1. Germline V gives CDR1 LNHDA, CDR2 SQIVND (reference sequence). The CDR3 contains 14 residues. Trimming removed 8 bases from V and 9 bases from J; junction bases left unmatched: 9.

CDR3 DNA: TGTGCCAGCAGGAGTGGGACAGGTATTAATGAGCAGTTCTTC. Translating gives CASRSGTGINEQFF. The gene calls are TRBV2 and TRBJ2-1; 8 bases are a match to TRBD1. Trimming took 6 bases from V and 7 from J; bases not matched to a gene: 8. The V gene's germline CDR1 is SNHLY and CDR2 FYNNEI. CDR3 length: 14 amino acids.

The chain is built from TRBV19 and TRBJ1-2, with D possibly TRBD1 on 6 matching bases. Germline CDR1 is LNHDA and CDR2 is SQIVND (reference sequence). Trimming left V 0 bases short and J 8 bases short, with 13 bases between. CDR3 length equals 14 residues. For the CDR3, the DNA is TGTGCCAGTAGTATAGATCTAGAAGGGGGAGGCTACACCTTC. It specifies CASSIDLEGGGYTF.

CDR3 nucleotides: TGTGCCAGTAGTAGTTCAGGGATAAATGAGCAGTTCTTC. Protein: CASSSSGINEQFF. The J gene is TRBJ2-1, the V gene TRBV19, with TRBD1 as a possible D gene (5 bases). The CDR3 length is 13 residues. Germline CDR1 is LNHDA and CDR2 is SQIVND (reference sequence). V was shortened by 4 bases and J by 7 bases, with 11 bases between the two germline ends.

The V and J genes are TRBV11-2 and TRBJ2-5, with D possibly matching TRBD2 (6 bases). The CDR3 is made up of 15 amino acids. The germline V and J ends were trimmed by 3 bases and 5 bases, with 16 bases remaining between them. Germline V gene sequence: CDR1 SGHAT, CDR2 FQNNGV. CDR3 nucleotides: TGTGCCAGCAGCTTGGCCAAAGAGGGGAGGGAGACCCAGTACTTC. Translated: CASSLAKEGRETQYF.